These T cell receptor beta chains were read from a single sample in a study of T cell responses to AZD1222 COVID-19 vaccine. TCRdb's table, derived via immunoSEQ multiplex PCR, lists solely in-frame clones and lacks some. The sample lists around 180,000 clones, around 91% occurring once. The sample was peripheral blood, taken on day 0 of AZD1222 vaccination. These TCRs come from an adult in good health. Both conserved end residues are part of each CDR3. D genes are given only for firm matches. Expanded clones are given a class, and other clones once, few, many or no size at all.

TRBJ1-5 | - | - | TRBV28 | TGTGCCAGCACTCCAGGCGGGGGAACGGAGCAGCCCCAGCATTTT | CASTPGGGTEQPQHF
TRBJ1-1 | - | - | TRBV19 | TGTGCCAGTACCCAGGGGCTAGGGGACACTGAAGCTTTCTTT | CASTQGLGDTEAFF
TRBJ1-2 | - | - | TRBV5-5 | TGTGCCAGCAGCCTTGGGCAGGGGTCTGGCTACACCTTC | CASSLGQGSGYTF
TRBJ2-3 | - | TRBD2 | TRBV9 | TGTGCCAGCAGCCCGAGCTCGGGAGGGGGAGGCACAGATACGCAGTATTTT | CASSPSSGGGGTDTQYF
TRBJ2-1 | - | - | TRBV9 | TGTGCCAGCAGCCCTTTAACAGAGCCGGTCAATGAGCAGTTCTTC | CASSPLTEPVNEQFF
TRBJ2-7 | - | - | TRBV6-5 | TGTGCCAGCAAACGGGCCTACGAGCAGTACTTC | CASKRAYEQYF
TRBJ2-3 | once | - | TRBV6-5 | TGTGCCAGCGGGACTAGCACAGATACGCAGTATTTT | CASGTSTDTQYF
TRBJ1-3 | - | TRBD1 | TRBV19 | TGTGCCAGTAGTACACAGGGGACTCTCTCTGGAAACACCATATATTTT | CASSTQGTLSGNTIYF
TRBJ2-5 | - | TRBD2 | TRBV3-1/TRBV3-2 | TGTGCCAGCAGCCCATCCGGGACTAATCAAGAGACCCAGTACTTC | CASSPSGTNQETQYF
TRBJ2-7 | few | TRBD1 | TRBV27 | TGTGCCAGCAGTCTGCAGGGGGCGCACTTCGAGCAGTACTTC | CASSLQGAHFEQYF
TRBJ2-7 | few | - | TRBV2 | TGTGCCAGCAGTGAAGCGGGGGCCGGGGAGCAGTACTTC | CASSEAGAGEQYF
TRBJ2-1 | - | TRBD2 | TRBV7-3 | TGTGCCAGCAGCTTTTCCAGCGGGGGGGCAGTTGAGCAGTTCTTC | CASSFSSGGAVEQFF
TRBJ2-4 | - | - | TRBV12-3/TRBV12-4 | TGTGCCAGCAGTTTTGTCAAAAACATTCAGTACTTC | CASSFVKNIQYF
TRBJ2-7 | - | TRBD2 | TRBV5-5 | TGTGCCAGCAGCCACGGACTAGCGGGGAGAGACTACGAGCAGTACTTC | CASSHGLAGRDYEQYF
TRBJ2-7 | - | TRBD1 | TRBV28 | TGTGCCAGCAGTTTATCGCTACAGGGGGTCCACGAGCAGTACTTC | CASSLSLQGVHEQYF
TRBJ2-7 | few | - | TRBV5-4 | TGTGCCAGCAGCTTGGGACTAGGAGGGGGATACGAGCAGTACTTC | CASSLGLGGGYEQYF
TRBJ2-2 | - | - | TRBV7-2 | TGTGCCAGCAGCCCCCGCCTTTGGACCGGGGAGCTGTTTTTT | CASSPRLWTGELFF
TRBJ2-1 | - | - | TRBV12-3/TRBV12-4 | TGTGCCAGCAACCCGCAGGGGCTAAGTGAGCAGTTCTTC | CASNPQGLSEQFF
TRBJ1-2 | - | - | TRBV7-3 | TGTGCCAGCAGCGAAGGGGGGAGGACAGCGGATGGCTACACCTTC | CASSEGGRTADGYTF
TRBJ2-2 | - | - | TRBV6-1 | TGTGCCAGCAGGTACAGGGATACCGGGGAGCTGTTTTTT | CASRYRDTGELFF
TRBJ1-1 | - | - | TRBV19 | TGTGCCAGTAGTAGGGAGAACACTGAAGCTTTCTTT | CASSRENTEAFF
TRBJ2-5 | - | - | TRBV7-3 | TGTGCCAGCAGCTTATCCCCACAAGAGACCCAGTACTTC | CASSLSPQETQYF
TRBJ1-1 | - | - | TRBV5-1 | TGCGCCAGCAGCTTGGCCGGGGGTTTGGACACTGAAGCTTTCTTT | CASSLAGGLDTEAFF
TRBJ1-4 | - | - | TRBV9 | TGTGCCAGCAGCGTAGAATCAGGGCCAGGAAAACTGTTTTTT | CASSVESGPGKLFF
TRBJ2-1 | - | TRBD2 | TRBV18 | TGTGCCAGCTCACCATACAGCGGGGCGTTTGATGAGCAGTTCTTC | CASSPYSGAFDEQFF
TRBJ2-2 | - | TRBD1 | TRBV5-1 | TGCGCCAGCAGCTTGGCGGGTAACGGACAGGGGTCGGGGGAGCTGTTTTTT | CASSLAGNGQGSGELFF
TRBJ1-3 | - | - | TRBV12-5 | TGTGCTAGTGGTTTGGTAGGACAGCCCTTGGGGAGAAACACCATATATTTT | CASGLVGQPLGRNTIYF
TRBJ2-3 | - | - | TRBV3-1/TRBV3-2 | TGTGCCAGCAGCCAAGGACCAGATACGCAGTATTTT | CASSQGPDTQYF
TRBJ1-2 | - | - | TRBV7-2 | TGTGCCAGCAGCTTATTCGGCCGGGGTCCTAACTATGGCTACACCTTC | CASSLFGRGPNYGYTF
TRBJ1-4 | - | TRBD1 | TRBV7-3 | TGTGCCAGCAGCTCGATATTCGGAAGGGACAGGGGGAATGAAAAACTGTTTTTT | CASSSIFGRDRGNEKLFF
TRBJ2-1 | once | - | TRBV5-1 | TGCGCCAGCAGCCCTGGACCGCGAGCTGAGCAGTTCTTC | CASSPGPRAEQFF
TRBJ2-5 | - | TRBD2 | TRBV28 | TGTGCCAGCAGCCCTCCCCGTAGCGGGGCGGAGACCCAGTACTTC | CASSPPRSGAETQYF
TRBJ1-3 | - | - | TRBV18 | TGTGCCAGCTCACCAGTCTTAACAGTCGCAAGTGGAAACACCATATATTTT | CASSPVLTVASGNTIYF
TRBJ2-1 | - | TRBD2 | TRBV18 | TGTGCCAGCTCACCCGTTGTAAGCGGGGGGGCTAGTGAGCAGTTCTTC | CASSPVVSGGASEQFF
TRBJ2-5 | - | - | TRBV7-6 | TGTGCCAGCAGCCAAGCCGCGAAAAAAGAGACCCAGTACTTC | CASSQAAKKETQYF
TRBJ1-2 | few | - | TRBV3-1/TRBV3-2 | TGTGCCAGCTTAGGCGGGAATGGCTACACCTTC | CASLGGNGYTF
TRBJ2-1 | - | - | TRBV11-3 | TGTGCCAGCAGTTCCGGGCCGTTGAAGGCCTACAATGAGCAGTTCTTC | CASSSGPLKAYNEQFF
TRBJ1-5 | - | - | TRBV4-2 | TGTGCCAGCGGGGGTACAATTTGGTCCAATCAGCCCCAGCATTTT | CASGGTIWSNQPQHF
TRBJ1-3 | - | - | TRBV7-8 | TGTGCCAGCAGCCAGCCGGATTCAGACTCTGGAAACACCATATATTTT | CASSQPDSDSGNTIYF
TRBJ2-5 | - | - | TRBV9 | TGTGCCAGCAGCCCCCCGAACCCAGAGACCCAGTACTTC | CASSPPNPETQYF
TRBJ2-2 | - | TRBD1 | TRBV28 | TGTGCCAGCAGTTTAGAGGGACAGGGATTCAACACCGGGGAGCTGTTTTTT | CASSLEGQGFNTGELFF
TRBJ2-1 | - | - | TRBV29-1 | TGCAGCGTTGATTACGGCTCCTACAATGAGCAGTTCTTC | CSVDYGSYNEQFF